The clone carrying this TCR beta chain has at least ten counts. Its specificity is unknown. Amplified TCR beta CDR3 regions derived from RNA transcripts. The HTBI primer set drove a first-round RT-PCR of the TCR CDR3. TCRdb reprocessed the multiplex PCR reads with MiXCR, giving one entry per CDR3 protein. The sample consists of 300,000 to 500,000 distinct CDR3 sequences, about 14% of them appearing once. The data stem from a study of T cells in Graves' hyperthyroidism and ophthalmopathy. Background on the study: Pretreatment peripheral blood was obtained at initial diagnosis.

Patients were excluded because of uncontrolled infection, other autoimmune disease, pregnancy or lactation. Overall study results and limits: The authors' 13 V-J model separated ophthalmopathy from stable hyperthyroidism.

This CDR3 spans 15 amino acids. CDR1 is SGHVS and CDR2 is FNYEAQ in the germline V gene. V dropped 6 bases and J dropped 5; count of bases not matched to a gene: 10. This chain links TRBV7-6 with TRBJ2-5, with 9 nucleotides matching TRBD2. Source material: blood. This receptor was identified in a middle-aged man with Graves' ophthalmopathy. The DNA of the CDR3 is TGTGCCAGCAGGTCCATAGCGGGAGATCGGGAGACCCAGTACTTC. Translation: CASRSIAGDRETQYF.